This T cell receptor beta chain is from a study of control samples from healthy donors and cancer patients. TCRdb's copy holds only in-frame clones and misses some; the assay was immunoSEQ multiplex PCR. Of some 150,000 clones listed, 80% to 95% are singletons. This clonotype was sampled from a man aged 30 to 39 in good health. The sample taken for sequencing was blood.

Here the CDR3 DNA reads TGTGCCTGGATTGACCCTAACTATGGCTACACCTTC. It is translated as CAWIDPNYGYTF. The V gene is TRBV30, the J gene TRBJ1-2; D uncertain. CDR1 is GTSNPN, CDR2 SVGIG, per germline (reference sequence). With 4 bases removed from V and 0 bases from J, the gap between germline ends came to 6 bases. CDR3 length equals 12 residues.